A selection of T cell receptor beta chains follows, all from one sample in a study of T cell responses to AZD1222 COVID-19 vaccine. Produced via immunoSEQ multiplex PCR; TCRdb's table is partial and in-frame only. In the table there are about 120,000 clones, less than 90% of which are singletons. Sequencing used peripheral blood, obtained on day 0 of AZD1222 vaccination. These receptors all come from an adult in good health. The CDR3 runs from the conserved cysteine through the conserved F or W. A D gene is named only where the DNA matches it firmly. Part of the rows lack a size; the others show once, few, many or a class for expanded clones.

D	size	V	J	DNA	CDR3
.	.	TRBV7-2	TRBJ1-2	TGTGCCAGCAGCTCGGATAGGACTAACTATGGCTACACCTTC	CASSSDRTNYGYTF
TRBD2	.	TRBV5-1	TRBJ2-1	TGCGCCAGCAGCCCCGTTAGCGGGGATTACAATGAGCAGTTCTTC	CASSPVSGDYNEQFF
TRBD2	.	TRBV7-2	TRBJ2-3	TGTGCCAGCAGCTTCCGGGGGGCAGATACGCAGTATTTT	CASSFRGADTQYF
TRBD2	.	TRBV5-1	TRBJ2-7	TGCGCCAGCAGCCCCTTGGGACTAGCGGGAACCCCAGGCGAGCAGTACTTC	CASSPLGLAGTPGEQYF
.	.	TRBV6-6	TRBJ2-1	TGTGCCAGCAGTACTTCTACCAGGTCCTACAATGAGCAGTTCTTC	CASSTSTRSYNEQFF
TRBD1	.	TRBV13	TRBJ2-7	TGTGCCAGCAGCTTAGGGCTTACGGGACAGGGGTACTCCGAGGTCTACGAGCAGTACTTC	CASSLGLTGQGYSEVYEQYF
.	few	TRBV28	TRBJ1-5	TGTGCCAGCAGTTTCTCAGGGGCAAGCAATCAGCCCCAGCATTTT	CASSFSGASNQPQHF
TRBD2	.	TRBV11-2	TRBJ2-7	TGTGCCAGCAGCTTAGGGACTAGCGGGACCGAGCAGTACTTC	CASSLGTSGTEQYF
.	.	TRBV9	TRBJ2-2	TGTGCCAGCAGCGTAACCGAGCCCGGGGAGCTGTTTTTT	CASSVTEPGELFF
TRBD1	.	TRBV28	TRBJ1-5	TGTGCCAGCAGATTCATGGACAGGCCCCATCAGCCCCAGCATTTT	CASRFMDRPHQPQHF
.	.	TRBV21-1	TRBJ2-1	TGTGCCAGCAACCCGACACTTTACTCCTACAATGAGCAGTTCTTC	CASNPTLYSYNEQFF
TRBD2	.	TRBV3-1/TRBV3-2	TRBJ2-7	TGTGCCAGCAGCATCGGGACTAGCGTCTCCTACGAGCAGTACTTC	CASSIGTSVSYEQYF
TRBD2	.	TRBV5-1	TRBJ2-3	TGCGCCAGCAGCTTGGTGCCGGGAGGGGTCACAGATACGCAGTATTTT	CASSLVPGGVTDTQYF
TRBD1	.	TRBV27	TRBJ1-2	TGTGCCAGCAGTCCGACGGACAGGGTTGGCTCGAACTATGGCTACACCTTC	CASSPTDRVGSNYGYTF
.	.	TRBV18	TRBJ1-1	TGTGCCAGCTCACCAGCAGGGATGAACACTGAAGCTTTCTTT	CASSPAGMNTEAFF
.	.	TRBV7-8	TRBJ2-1	TGTGCCAGCAGCTTAGCCCGAAATGAGCAGTTCTTC	CASSLARNEQFF
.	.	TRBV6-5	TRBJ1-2	TGTGCCAGCAGTCCCGGGGGCATCGGTTACTATGGCTACACCTTC	CASSPGGIGYYGYTF
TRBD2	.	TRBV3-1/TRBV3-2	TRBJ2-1	TGTGCCAGCAGCCAACTAGCGGGAGAGTCCTACAATGAGCAGTTCTTC	CASSQLAGESYNEQFF
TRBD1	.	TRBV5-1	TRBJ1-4	TGCGCCAGCAGACAACAGGGGGCAACTAATGAAAAACTGTTTTTT	CASRQQGATNEKLFF
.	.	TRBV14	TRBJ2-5	TGTGCCAGCAGCCAAGACGGGGTCCTCACAGAGACCCAGTACTTC	CASSQDGVLTETQYF
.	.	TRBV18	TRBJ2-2	TGTGCCAGCTCACCACAGACATGGATGAACACCGGGGAGCTGTTTTTT	CASSPQTWMNTGELFF
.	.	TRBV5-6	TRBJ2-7	TGTGCCAGCAGCTTGGGCGGAGTTCTACTGTACGAGCAGTACTTC	CASSLGGVLLYEQYF
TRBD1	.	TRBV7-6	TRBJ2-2	TGTGCCAGCAGCTTAGAGGCTGGGACAGGGTCGGACACCGGGGAGCTGTTTTTT	CASSLEAGTGSDTGELFF
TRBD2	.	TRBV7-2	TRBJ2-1	TGTGCCAGCAGCCCCCCCCCTAGCGGCAATGAGCAGTTCTTC	CASSPPPSGNEQFF
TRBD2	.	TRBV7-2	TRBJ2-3	TGTGCCAGCAGCCTGGGGCTAGCGGGGGGAGGGGCAGATACGCAGTATTTT	CASSLGLAGGGADTQYF
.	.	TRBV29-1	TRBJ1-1	TGCAGCGTTGAGGGACAAAGGAACACTGAAGCTTTCTTT	CSVEGQRNTEAFF
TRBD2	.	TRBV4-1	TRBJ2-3	TGCGCCAGCACCAAGGGACCGCTGGGGAGGGTGAGTACGCAGTATTTT	CASTKGPLGRVSTQYF
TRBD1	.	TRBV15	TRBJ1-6	TGTGCCACCAGCAGAGAAAGGACAGGTTCTTCACCCCTCCACTTT	CATSRERTGSSPLHF
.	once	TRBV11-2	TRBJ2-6	TGTGCCAGCAGCTTAGACGGCAGCTCTGGGGCCAACGTCCTGACTTTC	CASSLDGSSGANVLTF
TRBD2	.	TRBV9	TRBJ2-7	TGTGCCAGCAGCGTTAGCGGGCGGGGGGACTACGAGCAGTACTTC	CASSVSGRGDYEQYF
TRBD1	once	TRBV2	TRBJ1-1	TGTGCCAGCAGCGATGGACAGGGGAACACTGAAGCTTTCTTT	CASSDGQGNTEAFF
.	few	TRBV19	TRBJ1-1	TGTGCCAGTAGTATAGACGGGCAGGGGAACACTGAAGCTTTCTTT	CASSIDGQGNTEAFF
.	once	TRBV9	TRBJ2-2	TGTGCCAGCAGCGTGGCCCCGGGTGGCGGGGAGCTGTTTTTT	CASSVAPGGGELFF
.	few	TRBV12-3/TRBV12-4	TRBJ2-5	TGTGCCAGCAGTTTATGGGACCGAGAGACCCAGTACTTC	CASSLWDRETQYF
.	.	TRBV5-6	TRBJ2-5	TGTGCCAGCAGCTTGGGGGCGGTGCAAGAGACCCAGTACTTC	CASSLGAVQETQYF
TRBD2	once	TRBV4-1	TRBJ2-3	TGCGCCAGCAGCCAAGACCTAGCGGGGGGCACTAGCACAGATACGCAGTATTTT	CASSQDLAGGTSTDTQYF
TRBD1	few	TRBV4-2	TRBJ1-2	TGTGCCAGCAGCCCTCTAGACAGGGATGGCTACACCTTC	CASSPLDRDGYTF
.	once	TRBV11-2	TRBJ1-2	TGTGCCAGCAGCCAATGGGGCAGGGGCGCATCTAACTATGGCTACACCTTC	CASSQWGRGASNYGYTF
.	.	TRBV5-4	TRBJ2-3	TGTGCCAGCAGCGGAACAGGGGAGGGATTTAAAGATACGCAGTATTTT	CASSGTGEGFKDTQYF
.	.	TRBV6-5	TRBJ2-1	TGTGCCAGCAGTACCGGATGGATGGGGAAGGGGCAGTTCTTC	CASSTGWMGKGQFF
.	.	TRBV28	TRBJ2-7	TGTGCCAGCAGTACCGGGGACCCGTCACGGTACTACGAGCAGTACTTC	CASSTGDPSRYYEQYF